This T cell receptor (beta chain) was sequenced for a study of blood T cells in healthy people across ages. The study's findings and limits: PBMCs were not sorted, which prevented a conclusive comparison of naive versus antigen-experienced cells. Among T cells, TCR beta diversity per million cells dropped roughly linearly as age rose. In these data, TCR beta diversity tracked strongly with naive T cell percentage.

The second PCR ran about 7 to 12 cycles with a sample-barcoded 5' primer and J-beta primers. Via MiXCR, TCRdb re-called the 5' RACE reads, giving one row per CDR3 protein. The sample has approximately 800,000 distinct CDR3 sequences, roughly 64% seen once. The table lists this clonotype with a few counts. What it binds is not known. Healthy Caucasian individuals from Russia aged roughly 6 to 90 served as donors. The length of the CDR3 is 13 residues. V was clipped by 5 bases and J by 2 bases, with 10 bases between them. The sequence was obtained from a young man in good health. Sequenced sample: blood. This chain connects TRBV12-3 or TRBV12-4 to TRBJ2-7; D is uncertain. CDR3 sequence reads: CASSPGNTYEQYF. The CDR3, as DNA: TGTGCCAGCAGTCCGGGTAATACCTACGAGCAGTACTTC.